A single sample is the source of the 19 T cell receptor beta chains below, sequenced in a study of shared clonotypes between healthy human individuals. CD45RO-negative CD8 cells positively selected for CCR7 made up the naive population, which excluded terminally differentiated effector memory CD45RA+ cells. Data came from immunoSEQ multiplex PCR; TCRdb stores just in-frame clones and leaves some out. The top ten hold under 1.5% of the sample, which has 1.5 million to 2.5 million clones, about 95% seen once. The sample consisted of naive CD8+ T cells sorted from blood. The receptors were gathered from a man between 18 and 35 years old in good health.

This chain links TRBV11-3 with TRBJ2-7; a possible D gene is TRBD2 (6 bases). The CDR3 is 13 residues long. V was pared by 5 bases and J by 6 bases, with 14 bases between. Looked up from germline, CDR1 is SGHNT and CDR2 is YENEEA. For the CDR3, the DNA is TGTGCCAGCAGCCCGGGACTGGGTGGCGAGCAGTACTTC. The encoded protein is CASSPGLGGEQYF.

Worth noting for this clone: Additional DNA sequences in this sample encode the identical CDR3. This rearrangement joins TRBV28 to TRBJ1-1, with 7 positions matching TRBD1. Losses at the gene ends were 3 bases for V and 1 base for J; bases not matched to a gene: 2. The CDR3 contains 14 residues. CDR1 is MDHEN, CDR2 SYDVKM, per germline. The CDR3 here is CASSFPGGNTEAFF. The CDR3 bases are TGTGCCAGCAGTTTTCCAGGGGGGAACACTGAAGCTTTCTTT.

V is TRBV4-1 and J is TRBJ1-1, with D possibly matching TRBD1 (5 bases). From germline, CDR1 is MGHRA and CDR2 YSYEKL. The CDR3 has 15 amino acids. The V and J ends lost 0 bases and 6 bases respectively, with 14 bases between them. The CDR3 sequence: CASSQDPGLGSEAFF. The CDR3 nucleotides are TGCGCCAGCAGCCAAGATCCGGGGCTGGGGTCTGAAGCTTTCTTT.

For this clone: Other DNA sequences of this sample code for an identical CDR3. The chain joins TRBV27 to TRBJ1-2; D gene uncertain. The CDR3 contains 13 residues. CDR1 MNHEY and CDR2 SMNVEV come from the germline V gene (reference sequence). V was cut by 2 bases and J by 4 bases, with 8 bases left in between. The CDR3 bases are TGTGCCAGCAGTTTAGGCGGAAGCTATGGCTACACCTTC. It codes for CASSLGGSYGYTF.

The chain combines TRBV7-2 with TRBJ1-1; D call uncertain. V was cut by 3 bases and J by 3 bases, with 5 bases left in between. CDR3 length: 12 amino acids. Germline CDR1 reads SGHTA; CDR2 reads FQGNSA. Here the CDR3 DNA reads TGTGCCAGCAGCTTTTTGGACACTGAAGCTTTCTTT. This gives the protein CASSFLDTEAFF.

The chain recombines TRBV9 with TRBJ2-7; D is perhaps TRBD1 (6 bases). The ends were cut back, 3 bases at V and 2 bases at J, with 9 bases in the middle. This CDR3 region has 13 residues. The germline CDR1 and CDR2 sequences are SGDLS and YYNGEE. Here the CDR3 DNA reads TGTGCCAGCAGCGGGACAGAACCCTACGAGCAGTACTTC. This codes for CASSGTEPYEQYF. The full variable domain, completed using reference TRBV9 and TRBJ2-7, is DSGVTQTPKHLITATGQRVTLRCSPRSGDLSVYWYQQSLDQGLQFLIQYYNGEERAKGNILERFSAQQFPDLHSELNLSSLELGDSALYFCASSGTEPYEQYFGPGTRLTVT.

CDR3 amino acids: CASSLDYRAAYNEQFF. CDR3 nucleotide sequence: TGTGCCAGCAGCTTGGATTACAGGGCAGCGTACAATGAGCAGTTCTTC. The J gene is TRBJ2-1, the V gene TRBV5-8; D possibly corresponds to TRBD1 (6 bases). V lost 0 bases to trimming and J lost 4 bases, with 14 bases between them. Germline lookup yields CDR1 SGHTS and CDR2 YDEGEE. This CDR3 has 16 residues. The whole variable domain, remainder taken from reference TRBV5-8 and TRBJ2-1, is EAGVTQSPTHLIKTRGQQATLRCSPISGHTSVYWYQQALGLGLQFLLWYDEGEERNRGNFPPRFSGRQFPNYSSELNVNALELEDSALYLCASSLDYRAAYNEQFFGPGTRLTVL.

The chain has TRBV7-2 and TRBJ2-3; no reliable D call. The CDR3 contains 17 residues. Trimming left V 5 bases short and J 0 bases short, with 18 bases between. Germline V gene data show CDR1 as SGHTA and CDR2 as FQGNSA. As DNA, the CDR3 is TGTGCCAGCAGCCCGATATCCGACGGAAGAAGCACAGATACGCAGTATTTT. As protein: CASSPISDGRSTDTQYF.

The gene calls are TRBV10-3 and TRBJ2-7, with 8 bases that match TRBD1. V lost 2 bases and J lost 0; bases outside the gene matches: 6. The CDR3 sequence is 16 residues long. Germline V lookup: CDR1 ENHRY, CDR2 SYGVKD. CDR3 DNA sequence: TGTGCCATCAGTGAGGGACAGGGTATGAGCTCCTACGAGCAGTACTTC. This translates into CAISEGQGMSSYEQYF.

V and J are TRBV30 and TRBJ1-2, with TRBD1 as a possible D gene (6 bases). The CDR3 extends over 14 amino acids. The germline V gene encodes CDR1 GTSNPN and CDR2 SVGIG (reference sequence). V was clipped by 2 bases and J by 6 bases, with 16 bases between them. As DNA, the CDR3 is TGTGCCTGGAGTCTCATAGGGGGAGTGGATGGCTACACCTTC. Protein: CAWSLIGGVDGYTF.

V usage is TRBV7-8 and J usage is TRBJ2-7; maybe TRBD2 (5 bases). The germline gives CDR1 SGHVS, CDR2 FQNEAQ. The germline V and J ends were trimmed by 5 bases and 4 bases, with 18 bases remaining between them. CDR3 size: 15 residues. The CDR3 region has the DNA TGTGCCAGCAGCCACTTATCGGGAACGTATTACGAGCAGTACTTC. Residues: CASSHLSGTYYEQYF.

V usage is TRBV7-9 and J usage is TRBJ2-3; D possibly matches TRBD1 or TRBD2 (5 bases each). The CDR3 has 17 residues. Trimming took 3 bases from V and 2 from J, leaving 18 bases between them. CDR1 SEHNR and CDR2 FQNEAQ come from the germline V gene (reference sequence). The CDR3 DNA follows: TGTGCCAGCAGCTTTTATTCCGGGACGGTAGACACAGATACGCAGTATTTT. Its protein is CASSFYSGTVDTDTQYF.

Regarding this clone: The same CDR3 also results from other DNA sequences found in this sample. The J gene is TRBJ1-4, the V gene TRBV4-3; 11 positions agree with TRBD1. This CDR3 is built from 16 residues. Germline trimming cut 3 bases from V and 6 bases from J; bases unmatched to any gene: 6. The V gene's germline CDR1 is LGHNA and CDR2 YSLEER. This CDR3 reads CASSHVPGQGDEKLFF. The DNA of the CDR3 is TGCGCCAGCAGCCACGTTCCGGGACAGGGGGATGAAAAACTGTTTTTT.

The rearrangement joins TRBV9 to TRBJ2-1, with 9 bases aligning to TRBD2. Trimming at V came to 3 bases and at J to 1 base, leaving 8 bases not matched to a gene. The CDR3 contains 17 residues. Germline V gene sequence: CDR1 SGDLS, CDR2 YYNGEE. CDR3 sequence reads: CASSGTGLAGSYNEQFF. Written as DNA, the CDR3 is TGTGCCAGCAGCGGAACGGGCCTAGCGGGATCCTACAATGAGCAGTTCTTC.

The chain combines TRBV13 with TRBJ2-5, with 11 bases lining up with TRBD2. The length of the CDR3 is 16 residues. The germline V gene has CDR1 PRHDT and CDR2 FYEKMQ (reference sequence). Losses at the gene ends were 1 base for V and 5 bases for J; bases not matched to a gene: 6. CDR3 sequence reads: CASSLASSGRRETQYF. CDR3 bases: TGTGCCAGCAGCTTAGCGTCTAGCGGGAGGCGGGAGACCCAGTACTTC.

This clone has just one count. CDR3 protein: CASTERVSTDTQYF. The CDR3 DNA reads TGTGCCAGCACCGAGAGGGTGAGCACAGATACGCAGTATTTT. V and J are TRBV2 and TRBJ2-3, with a possible D match to TRBD2 (5 bases). V gave up 7 bases and J gave up 0 bases, with 11 bases separating them. From germline, CDR1 is SNHLY and CDR2 FYNNEI. CDR3 size: 14 residues.

The chain has TRBV27 and TRBJ1-1; a weak D match, TRBD1 (5 bases). Per germline, CDR1 MNHEY and CDR2 SMNVEV (reference sequence). V lost 5 bases to trimming and J lost 2 bases, with 9 bases between them. The CDR3 has 13 amino acids. This CDR3 reads CASSVRANTEAFF. The DNA of the CDR3 is TGTGCCAGCAGTGTCAGGGCAAACACTGAAGCTTTCTTT.

The chain recombines TRBV7-9 with TRBJ1-1; the D is unclear. Trimming pared 2 bases from V and 8 bases from J, leaving 12 bases between. CDR3 length equals 13 residues. Germline CDR1 and CDR2: SEHNR and FQNEAQ (reference sequence). The CDR3 reads CASSLLVLPEAFF. In nucleotides, the CDR3 is TGTGCCAGCAGCTTATTGGTACTGCCGGAAGCTTTCTTT. The entire variable domain, with the rest obtained from reference TRBV7-9 and TRBJ1-1, is as follows: DTGVSQNPRHKITKRGQNVTFRCDPISEHNRLYWYRQTLGQGPEFLTYFQNEAQLEKSRLLSDRFSAERPKGSFSTLEIQRTEQGDSAMYLCASSLLVLPEAFFGQGTRLTVV.

V is TRBV5-1 and J is TRBJ2-7; 7 nucleotides agree with TRBD2. With 0 bases clipped from V and 5 bases from J, the junction kept 8 bases outside the gene matches. Germline values: CDR1 SGHRS, CDR2 YFSETQ. This CDR3 comprises 15 residues. The CDR3 loop is CASSLVAGVAHEQYF. In nucleotides, the CDR3 is TGCGCCAGCAGCTTGGTGGCGGGAGTGGCCCACGAGCAGTACTTC.